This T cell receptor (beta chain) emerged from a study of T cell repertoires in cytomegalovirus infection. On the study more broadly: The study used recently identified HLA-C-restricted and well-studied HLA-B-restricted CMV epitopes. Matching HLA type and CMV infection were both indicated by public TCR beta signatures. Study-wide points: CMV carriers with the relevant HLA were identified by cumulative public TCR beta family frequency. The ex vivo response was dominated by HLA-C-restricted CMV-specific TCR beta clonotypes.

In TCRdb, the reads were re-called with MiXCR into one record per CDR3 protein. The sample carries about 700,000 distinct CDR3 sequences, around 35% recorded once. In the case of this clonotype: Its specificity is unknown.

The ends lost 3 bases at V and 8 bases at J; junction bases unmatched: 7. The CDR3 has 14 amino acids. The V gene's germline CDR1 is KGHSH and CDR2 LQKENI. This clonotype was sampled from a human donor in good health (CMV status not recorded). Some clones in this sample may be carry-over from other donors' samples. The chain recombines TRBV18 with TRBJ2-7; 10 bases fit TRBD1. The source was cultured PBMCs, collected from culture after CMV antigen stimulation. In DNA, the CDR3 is TGTGCCAGCTCACCCGGACAGGGGGATCGGAAGCAGTACTTC. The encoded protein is CASSPGQGDRKQYF.